This passage covers 3 T cell receptor beta chains from one sample sequenced in a study of T-cell reconstitution after alpha-beta-depleted transplantation in children. The TCRbeta library incorporated unique molecular identifiers. Via MiXCR, TCRdb re-called the PCR reads, giving one row per CDR3 protein. This table has about 610,000 distinct CDR3 sequences, roughly 10% appearing once. Material: PBMCs from the stem cell graft donor, obtained from the stem cell graft. Source of these receptors: a human donor who donated a stem cell graft to a child with acute myeloid leukemia.

The V call is TRBV6-5, the J call TRBJ2-3, with D possibly TRBD2 on 6 matching bases. Germline values: CDR1 MNHEY, CDR2 SVGAGI. This CDR3 region has 15 residues. V was shortened by 6 bases and J by 3 bases, with 16 bases between the two germline ends. CDR3 nucleotide sequence: TGTGCCAGCAGCCCGCCGGGACTTGTAACAGATACGCAGTATTTT. Amino acids: CASSPPGLVTDTQYF.

The table lists this clonotype with a few counts. This chain uses TRBV7-3 with TRBJ1-2; D not resolved. Between the trimmed V and J ends, which lost 0 bases and 0 bases, there was a span of 11 bases. Germline values: CDR1 SGHTA, CDR2 FQGTGA. The CDR3 covers 16 residues. Here the CDR3 DNA reads TGTGCCAGCAGCTTAACAGTACAGCCAACTAACTATGGCTACACCTTC. As protein: CASSLTVQPTNYGYTF.

This clonotype was found many times. This chain links TRBV7-2 with TRBJ2-2; 11 nucleotides align to TRBD2. The CDR3 contains 15 residues. Germline CDR1 SGHTA, CDR2 FQGNSA. J lost 7 bases, V lost 0 bases, and 1 base had no gene match. CDR3 region: CASSLAGTSGGELFF. The DNA of the CDR3 is TGTGCCAGCAGCTTAGCGGGGACTAGCGGCGGGGAGCTGTTTTTT.